This TCR beta chain originates from a study of lymphopenia after photon versus proton radiotherapy. Study-wide results and caveats: After the lymphocyte nadir, photon-treated repertoires showed oligoclonal expansion, especially of CD8+ Temra cells. Proton therapy kept repertoires fairly stable, unlike photons, which gained effector/memory cells. Authors raise, but do not show, better survival with proton therapy.

TCRdb's table, derived via immunoSEQ multiplex PCR, lists solely in-frame clones and lacks some. The data hold some 40,000 clones, with around 84% observed a single time. Germline V lookup: CDR1 MGHRA, CDR2 YSYEKL. The CDR3 has 16 residues. V lost 0 bases and J 8 bases, leaving 14 bases between the germline ends. By share, this clone counts as large (0.1 to 1%). The antigen is not known. The sequencing used peripheral blood, collected from a patient treated with proton-based radiotherapy. The chain recombines TRBV4-1 with TRBJ1-6; no reliable D call. The origin of this receptor is a woman aged 70-85 years with pancreatic cancer. Some clones in this sample may be carry-over from other donors' samples. In DNA, the CDR3 is TGCGCCAGCAGCCAAGATGGAGGGTTTGGGGATTCACCCCTCCACTTT. Translation: CASSQDGGFGDSPLHF.